A selection of T cell receptor beta chains follows, all from one sample in a study of PD-1 blockade in classical Hodgkin lymphoma. Using immunoSEQ multiplex PCR, the repertoire was profiled, and TCRdb retains in-frame clones only, with some absent. The sample records roughly 42,000 clones, around 75% being singletons. The sequencing here drew on peripheral blood mononuclear cells (PBMCs), taken at baseline. The receptors originated from a human donor with classical Hodgkin lymphoma. Each CDR3 is given with its conserved first and last residue. The order of the fields is clone size, J gene, V gene, CDR3 protein. A clone size is listed for some rows: how often the clone was seen (once, few, many), or a class if it is expanded.

clone_size: once; j_call: TRBJ1-2; v_call: TRBV30; cdr3_aa: CAWAPTSGDYGYTF
clone_size: .; j_call: TRBJ2-5; v_call: TRBV7-2; cdr3_aa: CASSLVEPRETQYF
clone_size: .; j_call: TRBJ2-3; v_call: TRBV5-6; cdr3_aa: CASSLADVLGGVADTQYF
clone_size: many; j_call: TRBJ2-3; v_call: TRBV5-1; cdr3_aa: CASSYRGQGGTDTQYF
clone_size: .; j_call: TRBJ1-1; v_call: TRBV5-5; cdr3_aa: CASSLGTEAFF
clone_size: once; j_call: TRBJ2-4; v_call: TRBV6-1; cdr3_aa: CASTVGGDLQYF
clone_size: .; j_call: TRBJ1-2; v_call: TRBV6-5; cdr3_aa: CASSYSGTGADGYTF
clone_size: .; j_call: TRBJ2-7; v_call: TRBV6-6; cdr3_aa: CASSPDPFYEQYF
clone_size: .; j_call: TRBJ1-1; v_call: TRBV11-2; cdr3_aa: CASSFTGGNTEAFF
clone_size: .; j_call: TRBJ1-6; v_call: TRBV19; cdr3_aa: CASTGVSGSPLHF
clone_size: .; j_call: TRBJ2-1; v_call: TRBV6-1; cdr3_aa: CASSEIGQGVRQFF
clone_size: .; j_call: TRBJ2-5; v_call: TRBV6-5; cdr3_aa: CASSYSGGTIETQYF
clone_size: .; j_call: TRBJ1-1; v_call: TRBV7-2; cdr3_aa: CASSLVSGAGEAFF
clone_size: .; j_call: TRBJ1-4; v_call: TRBV6-1; cdr3_aa: CASSGQGRNEKLFF
clone_size: .; j_call: TRBJ1-4; v_call: TRBV7-2; cdr3_aa: CASSSQPGRVNEKLFF
clone_size: .; j_call: TRBJ2-1; v_call: TRBV27; cdr3_aa: CASSFIGTPSYNEQFF
clone_size: few; j_call: TRBJ2-7; v_call: TRBV14; cdr3_aa: CASSPTGTSGEQYF
clone_size: once; j_call: TRBJ2-5; v_call: TRBV27; cdr3_aa: CASSLLSNQETQYF
clone_size: .; j_call: TRBJ1-4; v_call: TRBV30; cdr3_aa: CAFDRGIGEKLFF
clone_size: few; j_call: TRBJ1-3; v_call: TRBV6-6; cdr3_aa: CASSPSWNPSGNTIYF
clone_size: .; j_call: TRBJ2-1; v_call: TRBV28; cdr3_aa: CASSLRLGWNEQFF
clone_size: once; j_call: TRBJ1-2; v_call: TRBV6-6; cdr3_aa: CASSYGQQYGYTF
clone_size: .; j_call: TRBJ2-7; v_call: TRBV18; cdr3_aa: CASSQREALVEQYF
clone_size: .; j_call: TRBJ2-7; v_call: TRBV29-1; cdr3_aa: CSVEILRAQYF
clone_size: .; j_call: TRBJ1-2; v_call: TRBV7-2; cdr3_aa: CASSLVKTGGYGYTF
clone_size: .; j_call: TRBJ1-1; v_call: TRBV7-2; cdr3_aa: CASSLRSGLATEAFF
clone_size: once; j_call: TRBJ1-6; v_call: TRBV19; cdr3_aa: CASRGRIWDNSPLHF
clone_size: .; j_call: TRBJ2-7; v_call: TRBV7-6; cdr3_aa: CASSVGQGLYEQYF